In this sample, the clone carrying this TCR beta chain turned up once. Its antigen is currently unknown. After removal of 4 bases from V and 7 bases from J, the junction contained 10 bases not matched to a gene. There are 16 residues in the CDR3. Germline V gives CDR1 ENHRY, CDR2 SYGVKD. This record belongs to a study of OX40 agonist ivuxolimab in advanced cancers. In the study overall: Having had anti-PD-1, anti-PD-L1 or anti-CTLA-4 therapy before was allowed, and about 40% had some. Broader study findings: Among the least clonally expanded were partial responders at 0.1-3.0 mg/kg. The specificity for antigen of the expanded peripheral T cells was not determined.

Sequencing used immunoSEQ multiplex PCR; TCRdb keeps in-frame clones, though not all of them. The data show roughly 41,000 clones, with about 79% seen just once and more than 1.5% held by the top ten. Here the sequenced sample was CD4+ or CD8+ T cells sorted from blood, taken in a trial of the OX40 agonist ivuxolimab. The sequence was collected from an adult with an advanced solid tumor such as melanoma, head and neck, liver or kidney cancer. The rearrangement joins TRBV10-3 to TRBJ1-6; the match to TRBD1 covers 7 bases. CDR3 amino acids: CAISVSDRVGNSPLHF. The CDR3 nucleotides read TGTGCCATCAGTGTGTCCGACAGGGTAGGAAATTCACCCCTCCACTTT.